This T cell receptor (beta chain) was retrieved from a study of glioma-infiltrating T cells. Whole-study findings and limits: Only very few CDR3 sequences appeared in both tissue and blood. Tissue-blood divergence was below expectation in non-neoplastic patients, above in gliomas.

The CDR3 loop spans 13 amino acids. Trimming removed 5 bases at V and 0 bases at J, with 7 bases between. CDR1 SGHTA and CDR2 FQGNSA come from the germline V gene. This clonotype was observed many times. What it binds is unknown. Amplification of TCR alpha and beta CDR3 regions from RNA used iRepertoire nested multiplex PCR. TCRdb re-analysed the multiplex PCR reads in MiXCR, keeping a single row per CDR3 protein. The repertoire has some 110,000 distinct CDR3 sequences, approximately 25% of them found once; the top ten carry roughly 15%. The receptor comes from a human donor with low-grade glioma or glioblastoma, undergoing nonglioma brain surgery, or in good health (not recorded which). The chain carries TRBV7-2 and TRBJ2-5; D call uncertain. Material: glioma tissue, nonneoplastic brain tissue, or PBMCs (not recorded which). The CDR3 loop is CASSTDYQETQYF. CDR3 coding DNA: TGTGCCAGCAGCACAGATTACCAAGAGACCCAGTACTTC.